This T cell receptor beta chain was found in a study of blood T cells in healthy people across ages. The authors ran a second PCR of 7 to 11 cycles using a sample-barcoded 5' primer and a J-beta primer mix. TCRdb re-called the 5' RACE reads with MiXCR, one entry per CDR3 protein. This table has 630,000 or so distinct CDR3 sequences, approximately 30% appearing once. This CDR3 has 14 residues. The germline V and J ends were trimmed by 5 bases and 7 bases, with 18 bases remaining between them. Germline V gene data show CDR1 as SGHTA and CDR2 as FQGTGA. Peripheral blood, about 9.4 milliliters per donor, was collected. Regarding this clonotype: A much larger clone lies a single base off, so this may be a read error.

The chain uses TRBV7-3 and TRBJ2-7, with D perhaps given as TRBD1 or TRBD2 (5 bases each). This TCR derives from an elderly woman in good health. The sample was blood. The CDR3 protein is CASSTQGPLNEQYF. The DNA for the CDR3 is TGTGCCAGCAGCACCCAGGGACCCCTCAATGAGCAGTACTTC.